This T cell receptor beta chain was captured by sequencing in a study of identical twins. Each cDNA held unique molecular identifiers, and template switching gave it a universal primer site. TCRdb recomputed calls from the 5' RACE reads with MiXCR, one row per CDR3 protein. This sample yields 450,000 or so distinct CDR3 sequences, of which around 14% are seen a single time; roughly 0.56% belongs to the top ten. Study-wide points: Fewer insertions marked abundant cord blood beta clonotypes; young adult naive trended weakly, memory not at all.

V lost 2 bases to trimming and J lost 2 bases, with 16 bases between them. The germline V gene has CDR1 SQVTM and CDR2 ANQGSEA. This CDR3 has 15 residues. This clonotype has a count of ten or more. Its cognate antigen is unknown. In addition, the sample was reused for a study of yellow fever vaccine responses in identical twins.

This receptor was obtained from a woman aged 18-35 years in good health. The sequenced sample was CD4+ T cells sorted from blood. V and J are TRBV29-1 and TRBJ2-7; possibly TRBD1 or TRBD2 for D (5 bases each). The CDR3 here is CSVELLGRTTYEQYF. In nucleotides, the CDR3 is TGCAGCGTTGAACTCCTGGGACGAACAACCTACGAGCAGTACTTC.